The present T cell receptor (beta chain) was sequenced within a study of T cell changes during pregnancy in multiple sclerosis. The germline V gene encodes CDR1 SGHVS and CDR2 FNYEAQ. This CDR3 is built from 14 residues. Germline trimming cut 6 bases from V and 4 bases from J; bases unmatched to any gene: 6. Only in-frame clones appear in the TCRdb table, and some are missing; sequencing was by immunoSEQ multiplex PCR. The table has under 110,000 clones, about 90% seen once. The sequence was obtained from a female donor with multiple sclerosis, enrolled in a pregnancy study. The sequencing used peripheral blood, collected before pregnancy. The chain links TRBV7-6 to TRBJ1-1, with 9 bases fitting TRBD1. The CDR3 DNA is TGTGCCAGCAGTTCCGGGACAGGGATCACTGAAGCTTTCTTT. The encoded protein is CASSSGTGITEAFF.